What follows describes a single T cell receptor (beta chain). The sample comes from a study of blood T cell repertoires in COVID-19. Only in-frame clones appear in the TCRdb table, and some are missing; sequencing was by immunoSEQ multiplex PCR. The sample has some 110,000 clones, 71% seen once. Per germline, CDR1 MDHEN and CDR2 SYDVKM. The CDR3 sequence is 16 residues long. V was cut by 2 bases and J by 5 bases, with 18 bases left in between. Sequencing was carried out using peripheral blood. The J gene is TRBJ2-5, the V gene TRBV28; the D gene is possibly TRBD2 (6 bases). The TCR sequence derives from a human donor with acute or convalescent COVID-19. The donor label of this sample is uncertain. CDR3 bases: TGTGCCAGCAGTTTAAGGGGTGGGCCCGCGGGGGAGACCCAGTACTTC. Residues: CASSLRGGPAGETQYF.